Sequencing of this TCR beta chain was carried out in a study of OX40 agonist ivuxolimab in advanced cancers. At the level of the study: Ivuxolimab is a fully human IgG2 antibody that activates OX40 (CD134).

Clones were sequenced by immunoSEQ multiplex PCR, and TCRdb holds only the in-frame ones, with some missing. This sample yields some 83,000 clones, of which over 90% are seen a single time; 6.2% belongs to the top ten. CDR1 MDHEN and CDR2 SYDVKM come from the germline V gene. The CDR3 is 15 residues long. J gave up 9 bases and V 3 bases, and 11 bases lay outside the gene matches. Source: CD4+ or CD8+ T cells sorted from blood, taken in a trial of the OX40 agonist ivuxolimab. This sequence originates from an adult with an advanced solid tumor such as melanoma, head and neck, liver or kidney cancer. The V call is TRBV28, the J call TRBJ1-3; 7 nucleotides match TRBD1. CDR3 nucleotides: TGTGCCAGCAGTTTTTTCCGACAGGGTATCATCACCATATATTTT. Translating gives CASSFFRQGIITIYF.